The 17 T cell receptor beta chains given below trace back to one sample, sequenced in a study of blood T cells in healthy people across ages. Using a J-beta primer mix together with a sample-barcoded 5' primer, a second PCR was run for roughly 6 to 12 cycles. Via MiXCR, TCRdb re-called the 5' RACE reads, giving one row per CDR3 protein. Of about 730,000 distinct CDR3 sequences in the sample, roughly two fifths were seen once. Sequenced material: blood. The receptor set was obtained from a woman in her sixties in good health.

The chain has TRBV24-1 and TRBJ2-5, with TRBD2 identical over 8 bases. Germline V lookup: CDR1 KGHDR, CDR2 SFDVKD. Trimming removed 4 bases from V and 11 bases from J; junction bases left unmatched: 14. The CDR3 length is 15 residues. CDR3 sequence: CATSDAGGTGNEQYF. In nucleotides, the CDR3 is TGTGCCACCAGTGACGCGGGAGGAACGGGCAATGAGCAGTACTTC.

The rearrangement joins TRBV7-9 to TRBJ1-5, with 8 bases that match TRBD1. The CDR3 has 14 residues. Germline CDR1 and CDR2: SEHNR and FQNEAQ (reference sequence). V was clipped by 5 bases and J by 7 bases; unmatched bases: 7. The CDR3 spells CASSPVTGDQPQHF. The CDR3 DNA reads TGTGCCAGCAGCCCAGTGACAGGGGACCAGCCCCAGCATTTT.

This clonotype showed up just once. The genes are TRBV12-5 and TRBJ2-7; TRBD2 is a possible D gene (5 bases). Germline CDR1 LGHNT, CDR2 FRNRAP. This CDR3 contains 13 residues. The V gene lost 5 bases and the J gene lost 4 bases, with 12 bases spanning the gap. The CDR3 DNA reads as TGTGCTAGTGGTGCCCCCGGGGAGTACGAGCAGTACTTC. This sequence encodes CASGAPGEYEQYF.

This chain connects TRBV28 to TRBJ2-3, with 7 bases lining up with TRBD1. CDR3 length equals 14 residues. Trimming at V came to 7 bases and at J to 1 base, leaving 5 bases not matched to a gene. The V gene's germline CDR1 is MDHEN and CDR2 SYDVKM. The CDR3 bases are TGTGCCAGCAATACAGGGGTTGGCACAGATACGCAGTATTTT. Amino acid sequence: CASNTGVGTDTQYF.

The V call is TRBV18, the J call TRBJ2-3; TRBD2 is a possible D gene (7 bases). The germline V gene has CDR1 KGHSH and CDR2 LQKENI. The CDR3 consists of 15 residues. V was cut by 6 bases and J by 5 bases, with 18 bases left in between. CDR3 sequence: CASSQGRAGQDTQYF. The DNA for the CDR3 is TGTGCCAGCTCCCAGGGACGAGCGGGACAAGATACGCAGTATTTT.

This clonotype was observed once. The chain is built from TRBV12-3 or TRBV12-4 and TRBJ2-2; D unresolved. The CDR3 runs 13 residues. V gave up 6 bases and J gave up 4 bases, with 9 bases separating them. CDR3 bases: TGTGCCAGCAGGACCCAGGCCACCGGGGAGCTGTTTTTT. Amino acid sequence: CASRTQATGELFF.

The chain uses TRBV7-6 and TRBJ2-3; a weak D match, TRBD1 (5 bases). Germline lookup yields CDR1 SGHVS and CDR2 FNYEAQ. The V and J ends lost 4 bases and 1 base respectively, with 9 bases between them. The CDR3 runs 14 residues. The CDR3 spells CASSSKTGTDTQYF. Written as DNA, the CDR3 is TGTGCCAGCAGCTCTAAGACAGGCACAGATACGCAGTATTTT.

This clonotype turned up a few times. The rearrangement links TRBV7-9 to TRBJ1-1, with 8 bases lining up with TRBD1. Germline-derived CDR1 and CDR2 are SEHNR and FQNEAQ (reference sequence). CDR3 length: 15 residues. With 5 bases clipped from V and 5 bases from J, the junction kept 10 bases outside the gene matches. CDR3 region: CASSRQGMRFTEAFF. The CDR3 DNA is TGTGCCAGCAGCCGACAGGGGATGCGTTTTACTGAAGCTTTCTTT.

This clonotype appeared a few times. In DNA form, the CDR3 reads TGTGCCAGCAGTTCACCGGGACACGGGATCAATCAGCCCCAGCATTTT. It specifies CASSSPGHGINQPQHF. The chain is built from TRBV12-3 or TRBV12-4 and TRBJ1-5; tentatively, D is TRBD1 (6 bases). CDR3 length: 16 residues. V was pared by 4 bases and J by 3 bases, with 16 bases between.

V is TRBV5-6 and J is TRBJ2-7, with 8 bases that match TRBD1. Germline CDR1 and CDR2: SGHDT and YYEEEE. CDR3 size: 14 residues. With 5 bases clipped from V and 4 bases from J, the junction kept 8 bases outside the gene matches. CDR3 coding DNA: TGTGCCAGCAGTCGACAGGGGTCGGAATACGAGCAGTACTTC. This sequence encodes CASSRQGSEYEQYF.

The chain links TRBV7-6 to TRBJ2-1; TRBD1 or TRBD2 may be the D gene (5 bases each). The germline V and J ends were trimmed by 5 bases and 3 bases, with 17 bases remaining between them. The CDR3 loop spans 16 amino acids. Germline CDR1 reads SGHVS; CDR2 reads FNYEAQ. The CDR3: CASSQEVGTYYNEQFF. CDR3 nucleotides: TGTGCCAGCAGCCAAGAGGTCGGGACCTACTACAATGAGCAGTTCTTC.

This clonotype was detected ten times or more. The chain combines TRBV20-1 with TRBJ2-2, with 8 nucleotides matching TRBD1. J gave up 0 bases and V 1 base, and 10 bases lay outside the gene matches. The germline gives CDR1 DFQATT, CDR2 SNEGSKA (reference sequence). The CDR3 is made up of 18 amino acids. The CDR3 loop reads CSARGPLTDRANTGELFF. CDR3 coding DNA: TGCAGTGCTAGAGGCCCCCTGACGGACAGGGCGAACACCGGGGAGCTGTTTTTT.

The V call is TRBV2, the J call TRBJ1-2; D unclear. V gave up 4 bases and J gave up 3 bases, with 18 bases separating them. The CDR3 is 16 amino acids. Germline values: CDR1 SNHLY, CDR2 FYNNEI. The chain's CDR3 is CASSALSENKDYGYTF. As DNA, the CDR3 is TGTGCCAGCAGTGCATTGTCAGAGAATAAAGACTATGGCTACACCTTC. The whole variable domain, remainder taken from reference TRBV2 and TRBJ1-2, is EPEVTQTPSHQVTQMGQEVILRCVPISNHLYFYWYRQILGQKVEFLVSFYNNEISEKSEIFDDQFSVERPDGSNFTLKIRSTKLEDSAMYFCASSALSENKDYGYTFGSGTRLTVV.

This clonotype has only a few counts. This chain connects TRBV20-1 to TRBJ1-2; D is unresolved. The CDR3 covers 14 residues. CDR1 and CDR2 from the germline V gene are DFQATT and SNEGSKA (reference sequence). V lost 5 bases and J lost 4, with 17 bases in between. In DNA, the CDR3 is TGCAGTGCTCTAGAGAGCGCGGTAGGCTATGGCTACACCTTC. Translated: CSALESAVGYGYTF.

The chain carries TRBV7-2 and TRBJ2-3, with TRBD1 matching over 8 bases. Germline V gene data show CDR1 as SGHTA and CDR2 as FQGNSA. The CDR3 extends over 14 amino acids. J lost 5 bases, V lost 5 bases, and 6 bases had no gene match. CDR3 bases: TGTGCCAGCAGCACGTCAGGGGGCGGAGATACGCAGTATTTT. Translating gives CASSTSGGGDTQYF.

This clonotype was observed a single time. The V gene is TRBV5-1, the J gene TRBJ2-7; TRBD1 matches at 7 bases. The CDR3 has 14 amino acids. Germline CDR1 SGHRS, CDR2 YFSETQ. Germline trimming cut 3 bases from V and 5 bases from J; bases unmatched to any gene: 8. This CDR3 is CASSSPGQHNEQYF. In DNA, the CDR3 is TGCGCCAGCAGCTCTCCGGGACAGCATAACGAGCAGTACTTC.

The chain links TRBV5-1 to TRBJ2-1; D is perhaps TRBD1 or TRBD2 (5 bases each). V was clipped by 4 bases and J by 9 bases, with 8 bases between them. The CDR3 runs 11 residues. Per germline, CDR1 SGHRS and CDR2 YFSETQ. DNA for the CDR3: TGCGCCAGCAGCGGGGACGTTGAGCAGTTCTTC. Its translation: CASSGDVEQFF. The full variable domain, with the rest looked up from reference TRBV5-1 and TRBJ2-1, is KAGVTQTPRYLIKTRGQQVTLSCSPISGHRSVSWYQQTPGQGLQFLFEYFSETQRNKGNFPGRFSGRQFSNSRSEMNVSTLELGDSALYLCASSGDVEQFFGPGTRLTVL.